A selection of T cell receptor beta chains follows, all from one sample in a study of radiation and T cells in renal cell carcinoma. Profiled with immunoSEQ multiplex PCR; TCRdb holds only in-frame clones, not every one. The sample records about 130,000 clones, roughly 91% being singletons. The specimen comprised blood, sampled from a patient whose treatment included radiotherapy and nephrectomy. These receptors were taken from a woman aged 70-85 years with renal cell carcinoma. CDR3s leave out the opening cysteine and the closing phenylalanine or tryptophan. Fields, in order: V gene, clone size, CDR3 protein. Clone size, where shown, is once, few, many, or a class for clones that have expanded.

TRBV4-1 once ASSQVSNTGELF
TRBV6-6 NA ASRMTGGNQPQH
TRBV5-4 NA ASSPMTSGFIYEQY
TRBV2 NA ASTERGGSNTGELF
TRBV5-1 NA ASSLRQETQY
TRBV7-2 NA ASTSAAGGVGYT
TRBV6-5 NA ASSLQSSYNSPLH
TRBV6-6 NA ASKPGRAEYYEQY
TRBV5-5 NA ASSLGTGDNQPQH
TRBV30 NA AWIEGVEQY
TRBV27 NA ASRGGQARGEKLF
TRBV4-1 NA ASSQGQGWANEKLF
TRBV7-8 NA ASSLERNYGYT
TRBV7-2 once ASSLDSRGSDTQY
TRBV5-1 NA ASSLAGTSGSPDTQY
TRBV30 once AWSSGRDQPQH
TRBV5-1 NA ASSLVRGSYEQY
TRBV29-1 NA SVATSFHTQY
TRBV6-5 NA ASSRGTDSYNEQF
TRBV7-9 NA ASSLTRGVGEQY
TRBV11-3 NA ASSLDGTYGYT
TRBV2 NA ASSARASGGADTQY
TRBV5-4 NA ASSLQWGNTEAF
TRBV5-8 NA ASSPGQGASHNQPQH